This T cell receptor beta chain was observed in a study of cytomegalovirus exposure and HLA in healthy donors. Whole-study findings and limits: A later analysis associated under 20,000 TCR beta sequences with HLA alleles at a 0.05 false discovery rate. A missense DCLRE1C variant was associated with V- and J-gene trimming of TCR beta chains in a later analysis, and an independent cohort replicated the association.

The CDR3 is 16 amino acids. The germline V gene encodes CDR1 SNHLY and CDR2 FYNNEI. V was clipped by 8 bases and J by 4 bases; unmatched bases: 13. On this clone itself: Its antigen is not identified.

This PCR relied on a set of 60 Vbeta primers and 13 Jbeta primers. Here immunoSEQ multiplex PCR was the method, and the copy in TCRdb shows in-frame clones only, minus some. This sample's clone table lists around 51,000 clones. The sequenced sample consisted of PBMCs. The source is a man aged 40-49 years in good health and CMV-seropositive. The chain couples TRBV2 to TRBJ2-2; 7 bases are shared with TRBD2. The CDR3 sequence: CASLRLAGGSTGELFF. CDR3 bases: TGTGCCAGCCTCCGACTAGCCGGGGGTAGCACCGGGGAGCTGTTTTTT.